This record concerns one T cell receptor beta chain sequence. Profiling of TCR beta VDJ combinations and CDR3 sequences used genomic DNA as template. MiXCR, applied by TCRdb to the reads, yields one record per CDR3 protein. This sample has about 150,000 distinct CDR3 sequences; about half occur once, and the top ten carry roughly 3.2%. Patients picked for sequencing had shown CD8+CD57+ cell expansion detected by flow cytometry. This specimen belongs to a study of CD8+CD57+ T cells in acquired aplastic anemia. Across the study: Quantities of DNA derived from sorted CD4+ and CD8+ cells averaged around 3.2 ug.

Germline V lookup: CDR1 SNHLY, CDR2 FYNNEI. CDR3 size: 14 residues. The V end was cut by 6 bases, the J end by 2 bases, with 13 bases between. The rearrangement uses TRBV2 and TRBJ1-2; D may be TRBD1 (5 bases). This receptor was taken from a human donor with aplastic anemia. The specimen sequenced was sorted CD4+, CD8+, or CD8+CD57+ T cells (not recorded which) from PBMCs. CDR3: CASRGTADNYGYTF. Written as DNA, the CDR3 is TGTGCCAGCAGAGGGACGGCGGACAACTATGGCTACACCTTC.